These 32 T cell receptor beta chains came from one sample sequenced in a study of identical twins. MiXCR, run by TCRdb on the 5' RACE reads, gives a single entry per CDR3 protein. This table has approximately 690,000 distinct CDR3 sequences, around 6% appearing once. The sequencing sample was made of naive T cells sorted from blood. Every receptor here comes from a man between 18 and 29 years old in good health.

This chain links TRBV6-2 or TRBV6-3 with TRBJ2-5; a possible D gene is TRBD2 (5 bases). Germline V gives CDR1 MNHEY, CDR2 SVGEGT. The CDR3 loop spans 13 amino acids. V gave up 2 bases and J gave up 5 bases, with 9 bases separating them. CDR3 DNA sequence: TGTGCCAGCAGTTACACCAGGACTGAGACCCAGTACTTC. As protein: CASSYTRTETQYF.

This clonotype was observed at least ten times. The chain has TRBV5-1 and TRBJ2-3; TRBD2 might be the D (6 bases). This CDR3 contains 17 residues. The V end lost 4 bases, the J end lost 6 bases, and 24 bases lay between the germline ends. Germline CDR1 is SGHRS and CDR2 is YFSETQ. The CDR3 DNA is TGCGCCAGCAGCCTCCTGCCGGGAGAGTTACAGGTGGATACGCAGTATTTT. Protein: CASSLLPGELQVDTQYF.

This clonotype has ten or more counts. Here the CDR3 DNA reads TGTGCCAGCAGTCCTCGGGGTGCTCTGTTCTCCTACGAGCAGTACTTC. Protein sequence: CASSPRGALFSYEQYF. This chain uses TRBV12-3 or TRBV12-4 with TRBJ2-7; TRBD2 is a possible D gene (5 bases). The CDR3 contains 16 residues. Trimming took off 5 bases at V and 0 bases at J, with 17 bases between the two ends.

This clonotype came up many times. The J gene is TRBJ2-1, the V gene TRBV5-6, with 7 bases lining up with TRBD2. V was clipped by 1 base and J by 11 bases; unmatched bases: 12. This CDR3 contains 15 residues. Germline V CDR1 and CDR2: SGHDT, YYEEEE. Here the CDR3 reads CASSLTGGFVDKQFF. In nucleotides, the CDR3 is TGTGCCAGCAGCTTGACGGGAGGTTTTGTTGACAAGCAGTTCTTC.

The chain recombines TRBV24-1 with TRBJ2-3; D might be TRBD1 (6 bases). V was cut by 3 bases and J by 4 bases, with 19 bases left in between. Germline loops: CDR1 KGHDR, CDR2 SFDVKD. The CDR3 has 17 residues. CDR3 sequence (DNA): TGTGCCACCAGTGATGCCAAACAGGGCCGGGCTGCAGATACGCAGTATTTT. This sequence encodes CATSDAKQGRAADTQYF.

The table lists this clonotype with many counts. The chain joins TRBV20-1 to TRBJ2-1, with 8 bases matching TRBD2. Germline V gene sequence: CDR1 DFQATT, CDR2 SNEGSKA (reference sequence). The V segment lost 3 bases and the J segment 6 bases; nucleotides outside the gene matches: 4. This CDR3 region has 13 residues. The CDR3 here is CSARLAGPNEQFF. The CDR3 bases are TGCAGTGCTAGGCTAGCGGGTCCCAATGAGCAGTTCTTC.

V usage is TRBV28 and J usage is TRBJ2-2; the D call may be TRBD1 or TRBD2 (5 bases each). This CDR3 comprises 10 residues. Germline V CDR1 and CDR2: MDHEN, SYDVKM. Trimming removed 8 bases at V and 8 bases at J, with 6 bases between. The CDR3 protein is CASWGGELFF. The CDR3 nucleotides read TGTGCCAGCTGGGGGGGGGAGCTGTTTTTT. Supplemented by reference TRBV28 and TRBJ2-2, the full variable domain reads DVKVTQSSRYLVKRTGEKVFLECVQDMDHENMFWYRQDPGLGLRLIYFSYDVKMKEKGDIPEGYSVSREKKERFSLILESASTNQTSMYLCASWGGELFFGEGSRLTVL.

In this sample, this clonotype turned up many times. The V gene is TRBV12-3 or TRBV12-4, the J gene TRBJ2-3, with 14 bases matching TRBD2. V dropped 6 bases and J dropped 7; count of bases not matched to a gene: 9. CDR3 size: 16 residues. The CDR3 nucleotides read TGTGCCAGCAGACCTTCCGGGACTAGCGGGAGCAATACGCAGTATTTT. Translation gives CASRPSGTSGSNTQYF.

This clonotype has at least ten counts. The rearrangement joins TRBV7-8 to TRBJ2-1; 7 nucleotides match TRBD2. After removal of 4 bases from V and 4 bases from J, the junction contained 10 bases not matched to a gene. This CDR3 has 16 residues. Germline CDR1 SGHVS, CDR2 FQNEAQ. Written as DNA, the CDR3 is TGTGCCAGCAGCTCAAGGGACTACCCCTTATACAATGAGCAGTTCTTC. Its protein product is CASSSRDYPLYNEQFF.

This clonotype was recorded at least ten times. The genes are TRBV29-1 and TRBJ2-2; D gene uncertain. CDR1 is SQVTM, CDR2 ANQGSEA, per germline. The V and J ends lost 4 bases and 1 base respectively, with 16 bases between them. This CDR3 contains 16 residues. The CDR3 sequence is CSVARGRLGNTGELFF. CDR3 in DNA: TGCAGCGTTGCGCGTGGTCGCCTGGGGAACACCGGGGAGCTGTTTTTT.

The table lists this clonotype with a count of one. The chain has TRBV27 and TRBJ2-7, with D uncertain. Deletions cut 5 bases from V and 3 bases from J, with 11 bases between. This CDR3 contains 13 residues. CDR1 and CDR2 (germline): MNHEY, SMNVEV (reference sequence). DNA of the CDR3: TGTGCCAGCAGTAGGTTGCCCGTCTACGAGCAGTACTTC. Translation gives CASSRLPVYEQYF.

This clonotype was observed a handful of times. The chain is built from TRBV7-3 and TRBJ2-1; D tentatively fits TRBD1 or TRBD2 (6 bases each). The length of the CDR3 is 17 residues. The germline gives CDR1 SGHTA, CDR2 FQGTGA. V lost 5 bases and J lost 2, with 19 bases in between. The CDR3 spells CASSNRGDLGAYNEQFF. The CDR3 coding sequence is TGTGCCAGCAGCAATAGGGGGGACCTGGGGGCCTACAATGAGCAGTTCTTC.

Only a few counts were recorded for this clonotype. The rearrangement joins TRBV7-9 to TRBJ2-1; the match to TRBD2 covers 7 bases. Per germline, CDR1 SEHNR and CDR2 FQNEAQ (reference sequence). The CDR3 has 17 residues. With V trimmed by 3 bases and J by 0 bases, 8 bases remained unmatched. CDR3: CASSLNLGGSSYNEQFF. In nucleotides, the CDR3 is TGTGCCAGCAGCTTGAATTTAGGCGGGAGCTCCTACAATGAGCAGTTCTTC.

The CDR3 DNA sequence: TGCGCCAGCAGCTTGTTAGCGGGACGCCAAGAGACCCAGTACTTC. Residues: CASSLLAGRQETQYF. This chain links TRBV5-1 with TRBJ2-5, with 8 positions matching TRBD2. The CDR3 totals 15 residues. CDR1 SGHRS and CDR2 YFSETQ come from the germline V gene. V shed 1 base, J shed 1 base, and the junction held 3 bases outside the gene matches.

This clonotype was detected ten times or more. The CDR3 sequence is CASSQDLRQLNYSNQPQHF. CDR3 bases: TGCGCCAGCAGCCAAGATCTTCGACAGTTAAATTATAGCAATCAGCCCCAGCATTTT. The chain has TRBV4-1 and TRBJ1-5, with a possible D match to TRBD1 (5 bases). Germline CDR1 MGHRA, CDR2 YSYEKL. V was clipped by 0 bases and J by 0 bases, with 18 bases between them. The CDR3 has 19 amino acids.

This clonotype was detected many times. V usage is TRBV14 and J usage is TRBJ2-1; 9 bases are a match to TRBD1. The J segment lost 9 bases and the V segment lost 3 bases, leaving 3 bases of the junction unmatched. There are 13 residues in the CDR3. Looked up from germline, CDR1 is SGHDN and CDR2 is FVKESK. The CDR3 DNA is TGTGCCAGCAGCCACGTGACAGGGGGTGAGCAGTTCTTC. Translation: CASSHVTGGEQFF.

This clonotype was counted at least ten times. V is TRBV18 and J is TRBJ2-2; D is perhaps TRBD1 (6 bases). V lost 5 bases and J lost 0, with 13 bases in between. CDR3 length: 16 amino acids. Germline CDR1 is KGHSH and CDR2 is LQKENI. The CDR3, as DNA: TGTGCCAGCTCATTCGGGACACCATCGAACACCGGGGAGCTGTTTTTT. It translates to CASSFGTPSNTGELFF.

Comment on this clonotype: A read error may be the cause here, since a much bigger clone is one base away. The conserved phenylalanine or tryptophan is not found at the CDR3 terminus, so this likely reflects a read error. This sequence joins TRBV20-1 and TRBJ1-1, with D perhaps TRBD1 (5 bases). This CDR3 contains 15 residues. Germline values: CDR1 DFQATT, CDR2 SNEGSKA (reference sequence). Between the trimmed V and J ends, which lost 0 bases and 0 bases, there was a span of 11 bases. The chain's CDR3 is CSARDSGRMNTEAFS. CDR3 nucleotide sequence: TGCAGTGCTAGAGATTCGGGACGGATGAACACTGAAGCTTTCTCT.

This clonotype was recorded at least ten times. The chain joins TRBV29-1 to TRBJ2-1; D is unclear. The CDR3 consists of 12 residues. CDR1 is SQVTM and CDR2 is ANQGSEA in the germline V gene. The ends were cut back, 3 bases at V and 3 bases at J, with 6 bases in the middle. The CDR3 spells CSVDYSYNEQFF. The DNA of the CDR3 is TGCAGCGTTGATTACAGCTACAATGAGCAGTTCTTC.

There are many counts of this clonotype. The V and J genes are TRBV7-9 and TRBJ2-1; 9 positions match TRBD2. CDR3 length: 16 amino acids. CDR1 and CDR2 from the germline V gene are SEHNR and FQNEAQ (reference sequence). Losses at the gene ends were 1 base for V and 2 bases for J; bases not matched to a gene: 3. CDR3 in amino acids: CASSLEGGRAYNEQFF. CDR3 coding DNA: TGTGCCAGCAGCTTAGAGGGCGGGAGGGCCTACAATGAGCAGTTCTTC.

This clonotype was found many times. The CDR3 sequence is CAMTSTGELFF. Here the CDR3 DNA reads TGTGCCATGACGTCTACCGGGGAGCTGTTTTTT. This chain joins TRBV10-3 and TRBJ2-2, with D uncertain. Deletions cut 9 bases from V and 5 bases from J, with 7 bases between. The germline gives CDR1 ENHRY, CDR2 SYGVKD. The CDR3 sequence is 11 residues long.

This clonotype was seen at least ten times. The chain joins TRBV29-1 to TRBJ2-5; TRBD2 aligns across 9 bases. Germline V gives CDR1 SQVTM, CDR2 ANQGSEA. The CDR3 consists of 15 residues. With 5 bases clipped from V and 0 bases from J, the junction kept 7 bases outside the gene matches. The CDR3 nucleotides read TGCAGCGTTCAGAAGGCTAGCGGGAACCAAGAGACCCAGTACTTC. Translation: CSVQKASGNQETQYF.

This clonotype was detected only a few times. This chain uses TRBV28 with TRBJ2-7; 10 bases map to TRBD1. V lost 6 bases, J lost 5 bases, and 4 bases stayed unmatched. This CDR3 has 13 amino acids. Looked up from germline, CDR1 is MDHEN and CDR2 is SYDVKM. The CDR3 sequence: CASRVTGGNEQYF. The CDR3 bases are TGTGCCAGCAGAGTGACAGGGGGCAACGAGCAGTACTTC.

This sequence joins TRBV7-9 and TRBJ2-7; tentatively, D is TRBD2 (6 bases). Trimming shortened V by 8 bases and J by 4 bases, and 24 bases separated the two germline ends. The germline V gene has CDR1 SEHNR and CDR2 FQNEAQ (reference sequence). The CDR3 covers 16 residues. For the CDR3, the DNA is TGTGCCAGCTCAAAGTTAGTAACGGGACTCAGATACGAGCAGTACTTC. Translation gives CASSKLVTGLRYEQYF.

This sequence joins TRBV20-1 and TRBJ2-5; D ambiguous. Trimming took 8 bases from V and 2 from J, leaving 9 bases between them. Germline V lookup: CDR1 DFQATT, CDR2 SNEGSKA (reference sequence). This CDR3 has 11 residues. The CDR3 bases are TGCAGTTTAAGTTCTCAAGAGACCCAGTACTTC. Its translation is CSLSSQETQYF.

A note on this clonotype: One junction end disagrees with the germline gene, perhaps due to a read error. The chain uses TRBV7-9 and TRBJ1-1; D gene unclear. This CDR3 comprises 12 residues. Germline V gene lookup returns CDR1 SEHNR and CDR2 FQNEAQ (reference sequence). The CDR3 reads CASSPLNTEAYF. Here the CDR3 DNA reads TGTGCCAGCAGCCCCTTGAACACTGAAGCTTACTTT.

Ten or more counts support this clonotype. This rearrangement joins TRBV28 to TRBJ1-2, with D maybe TRBD1 (5 bases). The V and J ends lost 8 bases and 3 bases respectively, with 10 bases between them. The CDR3 loop spans 12 amino acids. Germline assignment: CDR1 MDHEN and CDR2 SYDVKM. The CDR3 loop reads CASGQGYYGYTF. CDR3 nucleotide sequence: TGTGCCAGCGGCCAGGGTTACTATGGCTACACCTTC.

This clonotype appeared many times. The chain couples TRBV6-6 to TRBJ1-2; D gene unclear. CDR3 size: 12 residues. The germline V and J ends were trimmed by 6 bases and 5 bases, with 10 bases remaining between them. Germline V gene sequence: CDR1 MNHNY, CDR2 SVGAGI (reference sequence). The CDR3 DNA sequence: TGTGCCAGCAGCCCCAACGAATATGGCTACACCTTC. It yields the protein CASSPNEYGYTF.

This clonotype has more than one count but fewer than ten. This rearrangement joins TRBV6-5 to TRBJ2-2, with D tentatively TRBD2 (6 bases). Trimming shortened V by 2 bases and J by 6 bases, and 16 bases separated the two germline ends. The germline V gene has CDR1 MNHEY and CDR2 SVGAGI. There are 16 residues in the CDR3. CDR3 residues: CASSYVRRDVAGELFF. The CDR3 DNA is TGTGCCAGCAGTTACGTCAGGCGGGACGTGGCCGGGGAGCTGTTTTTT.

The genes are TRBV29-1 and TRBJ2-5; possibly TRBD2 for D (6 bases). The V gene lost 5 bases and the J gene lost 2 bases, with 15 bases spanning the gap. Per germline, CDR1 SQVTM and CDR2 ANQGSEA. This CDR3 has 14 residues. The CDR3 DNA reads TGCAGCGTTCACCCTAGCGCAAGACAAGAGACCCAGTACTTC. This sequence encodes CSVHPSARQETQYF.

The chain carries TRBV15 and TRBJ2-1, with 14 bases aligning to TRBD2. Losses at the gene ends were 5 bases for V and 9 bases for J; bases not matched to a gene: 6. CDR1 is LNHNV and CDR2 is YYDKDF in the germline V gene (reference sequence). This CDR3 is built from 15 residues. CDR3 sequence reads: CATSGGLAGVVEQFF. The CDR3 coding sequence is TGTGCCACCAGCGGGGGACTAGCGGGAGTCGTTGAGCAGTTCTTC.

The table lists this clonotype with many counts. This chain uses TRBV12-3 or TRBV12-4 with TRBJ2-1; the D gene is possibly TRBD2 (5 bases). V was shortened by 3 bases and J by 6 bases, with 9 bases between the two germline ends. The CDR3 is 13 amino acids. The CDR3 DNA reads as TGTGCCAGCAGTTTCCTTAGCGTCAATGAGCAGTTCTTC. Encoded protein: CASSFLSVNEQFF.